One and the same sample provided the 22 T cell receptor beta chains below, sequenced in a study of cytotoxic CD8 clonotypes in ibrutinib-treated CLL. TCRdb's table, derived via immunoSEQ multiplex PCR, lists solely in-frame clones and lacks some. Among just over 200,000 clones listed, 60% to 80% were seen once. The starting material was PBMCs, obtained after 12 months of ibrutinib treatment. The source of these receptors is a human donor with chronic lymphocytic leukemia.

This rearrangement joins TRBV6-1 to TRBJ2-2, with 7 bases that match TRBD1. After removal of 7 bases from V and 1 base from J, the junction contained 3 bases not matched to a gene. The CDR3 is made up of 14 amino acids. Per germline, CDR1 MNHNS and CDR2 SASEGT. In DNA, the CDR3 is TGTGCCAGCAACCGGGACAGGAACACCGGGGAGCTGTTTTTT. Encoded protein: CASNRDRNTGELFF.

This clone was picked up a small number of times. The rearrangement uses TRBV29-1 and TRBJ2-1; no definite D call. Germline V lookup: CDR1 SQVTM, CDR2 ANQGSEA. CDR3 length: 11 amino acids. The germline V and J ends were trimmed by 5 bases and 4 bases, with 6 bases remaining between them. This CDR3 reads CSVWQYNEQFF. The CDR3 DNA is TGCAGCGTTTGGCAGTACAATGAGCAGTTCTTC.

CDR3 sequence (DNA): TGCGCCAGCCGCTCTCAACAGCAGGCTAACTATGGCTACACCTTC. Translated: CASRSQQQANYGYTF. The chain links TRBV5-1 to TRBJ1-2; D gene unclear. The germline gives CDR1 SGHRS, CDR2 YFSETQ. Trimming pared 7 bases from V and 0 bases from J, leaving 16 bases between. The CDR3 extends over 15 amino acids.

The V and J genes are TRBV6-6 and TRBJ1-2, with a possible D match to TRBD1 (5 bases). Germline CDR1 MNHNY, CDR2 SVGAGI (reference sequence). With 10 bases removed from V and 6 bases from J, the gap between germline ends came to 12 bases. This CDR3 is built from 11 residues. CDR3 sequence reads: CATLLGDGYTF. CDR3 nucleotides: TGTGCCACACTGTTGGGGGATGGCTACACCTTC.

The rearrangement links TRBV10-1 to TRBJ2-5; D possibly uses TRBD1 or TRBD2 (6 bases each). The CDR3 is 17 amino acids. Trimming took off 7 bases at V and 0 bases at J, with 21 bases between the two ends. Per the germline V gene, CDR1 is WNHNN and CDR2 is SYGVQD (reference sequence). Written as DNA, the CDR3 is TGCGCCAGCACCCCAAGCAAGGGGGGAAGAGACCAAGAGACCCAGTACTTC. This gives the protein CASTPSKGGRDQETQYF.

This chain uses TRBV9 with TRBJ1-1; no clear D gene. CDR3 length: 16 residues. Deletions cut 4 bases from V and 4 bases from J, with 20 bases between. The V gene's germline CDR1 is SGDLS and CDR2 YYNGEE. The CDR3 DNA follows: TGTGCCAGCAGCCCCCCGCGTGTTAGGGAGGGCACTGAAGCTTTCTTT. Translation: CASSPPRVREGTEAFF.

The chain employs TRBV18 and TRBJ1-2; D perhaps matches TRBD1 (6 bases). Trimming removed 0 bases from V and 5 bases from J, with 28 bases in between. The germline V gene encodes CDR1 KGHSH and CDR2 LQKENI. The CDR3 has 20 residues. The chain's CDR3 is CASSPPLRERGALSGYGYTF. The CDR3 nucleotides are TGTGCCAGCTCACCACCGTTACGGGAACGGGGGGCGCTTTCTGGATATGGCTACACCTTC.

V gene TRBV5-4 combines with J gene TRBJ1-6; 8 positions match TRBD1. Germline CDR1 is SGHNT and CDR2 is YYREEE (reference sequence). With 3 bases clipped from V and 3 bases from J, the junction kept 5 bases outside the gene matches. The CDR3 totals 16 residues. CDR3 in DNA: TGTGCCAGCAGCTCAGGAGGACAGGGCTATAATTCACCCCTCCACTTT. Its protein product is CASSSGGQGYNSPLHF. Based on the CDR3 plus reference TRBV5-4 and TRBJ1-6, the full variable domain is ETGVTQSPTHLIKTRGQQVTLRCSSQSGHNTVSWYQQALGQGPQFIFQYYREEENGRGNFPPRFSGLQFPNYSSELNVNALELDDSALYLCASSSGGQGYNSPLHFGNGTRLTVT.

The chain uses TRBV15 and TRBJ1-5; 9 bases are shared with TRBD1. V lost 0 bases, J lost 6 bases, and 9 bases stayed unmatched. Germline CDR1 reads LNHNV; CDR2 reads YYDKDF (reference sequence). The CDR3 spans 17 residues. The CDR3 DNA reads TGTGCCACCAGCAGAGATTTACAGGGGGCAAAAACTCAGCCCCAGCATTTT. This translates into CATSRDLQGAKTQPQHF.

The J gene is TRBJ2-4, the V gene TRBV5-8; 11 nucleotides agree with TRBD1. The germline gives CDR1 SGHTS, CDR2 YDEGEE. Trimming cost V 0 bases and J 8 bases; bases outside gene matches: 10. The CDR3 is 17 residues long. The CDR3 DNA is TGTGCCAGCAGCTTGGGGACCCAGGGACAGGGGGAGGACATTCAGTACTTC. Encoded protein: CASSLGTQGQGEDIQYF.

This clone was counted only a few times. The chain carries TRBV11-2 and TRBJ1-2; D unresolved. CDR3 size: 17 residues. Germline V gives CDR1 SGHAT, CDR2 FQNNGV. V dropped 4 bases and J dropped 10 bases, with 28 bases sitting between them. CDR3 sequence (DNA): TGTGCCAGCAGCTCCATCCTGAAGGGCGGTGGAAATGGGGACTACACCTTC. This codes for CASSSILKGGGNGDYTF.

CDR3 sequence: CATSRVSSGRALPYNEQFF. CDR3 in DNA: TGTGCCACCAGCAGAGTTTCGAGCGGGAGGGCCCTTCCCTACAATGAGCAGTTCTTC. The chain recombines TRBV15 with TRBJ2-1, with 10 bases identical to TRBD2. With V trimmed by 1 base and J by 2 bases, 11 bases remained unmatched. The CDR3 length is 19 residues. Germline V gene data show CDR1 as LNHNV and CDR2 as YYDKDF (reference sequence).

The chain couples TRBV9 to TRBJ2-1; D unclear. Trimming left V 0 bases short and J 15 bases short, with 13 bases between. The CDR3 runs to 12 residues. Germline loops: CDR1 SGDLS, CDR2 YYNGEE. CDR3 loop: CASSVGPLMLFF. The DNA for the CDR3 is TGTGCCAGCAGCGTAGGGCCTCTGATGTTGTTCTTC.

The CDR3 nucleotides are TGTGCCAGTATGAGCGGGGGCGCACGGCAGCCCCAGCATTTT. The encoded protein is CASMSGGARQPQHF. V is TRBV19 and J is TRBJ1-5, with D possibly TRBD1 on 6 matching bases. Between the trimmed V and J ends, which lost 7 bases and 7 bases, there was a span of 17 bases. There are 14 residues in the CDR3. The germline V gene encodes CDR1 LNHDA and CDR2 SQIVND (reference sequence). Supplemented by reference TRBV19 and TRBJ1-5, the full variable domain reads DGGITQSPKYLFRKEGQNVTLSCEQNLNHDAMYWYRQDPGQGLRLIYYSQIVNDFQKGDIAEGYSVSREKKESFPLTVTSAQKNPTAFYLCASMSGGARQPQHFGDGTRLSIL.

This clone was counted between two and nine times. The CDR3 spells CASSVGTQETQYF. The CDR3 nucleotides read TGTGCCAGCAGCGTGGGGACTCAAGAGACCCAGTACTTC. The rearrangement links TRBV9 to TRBJ2-5, with D tentatively TRBD2 (6 bases). The CDR3 consists of 13 residues. Germline CDR1 is SGDLS and CDR2 is YYNGEE. V was clipped by 2 bases and J by 2 bases, with 7 bases between them.

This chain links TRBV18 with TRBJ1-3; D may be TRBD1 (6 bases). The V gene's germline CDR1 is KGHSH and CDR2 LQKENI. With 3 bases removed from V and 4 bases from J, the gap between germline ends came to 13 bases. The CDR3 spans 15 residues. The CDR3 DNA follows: TGTGCCAGCTCACCGGCCTCCAGGGGCGGAAACACCATATATTTT. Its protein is CASSPASRGGNTIYF.

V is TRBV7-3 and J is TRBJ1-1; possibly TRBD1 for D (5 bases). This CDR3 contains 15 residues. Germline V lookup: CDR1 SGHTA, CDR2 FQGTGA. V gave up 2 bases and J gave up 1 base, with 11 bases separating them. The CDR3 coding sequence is TGTGCCAGCAGCTTAGAAGGACACCCGAACACTGAAGCTTTCTTT. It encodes CASSLEGHPNTEAFF.

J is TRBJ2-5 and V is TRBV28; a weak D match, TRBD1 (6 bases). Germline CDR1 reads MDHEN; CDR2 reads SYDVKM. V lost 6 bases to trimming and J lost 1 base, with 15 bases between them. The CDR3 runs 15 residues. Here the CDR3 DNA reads TGTGCCAGCAGGGGTGGACAGTTAGGCCAAGAGACCCAGTACTTC. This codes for CASRGGQLGQETQYF.

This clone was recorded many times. The CDR3 bases are TGTGCCAGCAGTTTGACGGGGGGAAATGGCTACACCTTC. It encodes CASSLTGGNGYTF. The chain has TRBV28 and TRBJ1-2, with a tentative D call TRBD1 (5 bases). The CDR3 is 13 amino acids. Germline V CDR1 and CDR2: MDHEN, SYDVKM. Trimming took 3 bases from V and 6 from J, leaving 11 bases between them.

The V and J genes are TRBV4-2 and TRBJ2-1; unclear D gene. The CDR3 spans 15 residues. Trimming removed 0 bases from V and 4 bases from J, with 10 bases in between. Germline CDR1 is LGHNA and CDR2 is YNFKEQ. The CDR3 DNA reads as TGTGCCAGCAGCCAAGAGTCTCAGATTTACAATGAGCAGTTCTTC. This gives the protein CASSQESQIYNEQFF.

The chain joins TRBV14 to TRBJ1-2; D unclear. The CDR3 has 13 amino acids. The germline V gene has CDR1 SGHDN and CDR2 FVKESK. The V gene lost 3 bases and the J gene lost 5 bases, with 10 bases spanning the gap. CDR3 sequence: CASSQGWGYGYTF. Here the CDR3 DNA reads TGTGCCAGCAGCCAGGGGTGGGGTTATGGCTACACCTTC.

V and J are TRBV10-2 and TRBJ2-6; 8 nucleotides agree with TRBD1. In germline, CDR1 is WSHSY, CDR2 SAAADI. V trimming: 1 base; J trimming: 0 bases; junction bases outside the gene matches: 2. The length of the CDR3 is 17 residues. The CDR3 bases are TGCGCCAGCAGTGAGTACAGGGGGGACTCTGGGGCCAACGTCCTGACTTTC. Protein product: CASSEYRGDSGANVLTF.